This T cell receptor beta chain was captured in a study of T-cell reconstitution after alpha-beta-depleted transplantation in children. General study findings and limits: Newly produced T cells mostly accounted for T-cell counts and diversity one year post-transplant. Certain patients had high TCRbeta diversity at day 60, and it came from recipient T cells and thymic progenitors that survived. Reported findings indicate that, about two months after transplant, alpha-beta T cells came from several hundred expanded clones, which were derived from non-depleted graft cells.

The sample holds a few counts of this clonotype. Its antigen is unknown. The V end lost 4 bases, the J end lost 0 bases, and 12 bases lay between the germline ends. This CDR3 is built from 14 residues. Germline CDR1 DFQATT, CDR2 SNEGSKA (reference sequence). Unique molecular identifiers were used to barcode this TCRbeta library. TCRdb fed the PCR reads into MiXCR, producing one record per CDR3 protein. Of about 580,000 distinct CDR3 sequences listed, 23% are singletons. The TCR was taken from a boy younger than two who had a stem cell transplant for acute myeloid leukemia, so the T cells may come from the graft donor. The sequences come from PBMCs, mostly from graft donor cells, collected 360 days after TCRalphabeta/CD19-depleted stem cell transplant. The rearrangement joins TRBV20-1 to TRBJ1-2; the D is unclear. The CDR3: CSATLGSANYGYTF. The CDR3 nucleotides read TGCAGTGCTACTCTGGGTTCGGCTAACTATGGCTACACCTTC.